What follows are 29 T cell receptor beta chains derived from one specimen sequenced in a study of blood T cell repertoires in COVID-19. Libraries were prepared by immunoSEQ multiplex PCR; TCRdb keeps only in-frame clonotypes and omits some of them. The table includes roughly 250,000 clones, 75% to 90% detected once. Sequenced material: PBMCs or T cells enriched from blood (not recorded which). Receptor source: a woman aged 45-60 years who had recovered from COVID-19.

CDR3 in amino acids: CASSLTPFWGQPSYEQYF. In DNA form, the CDR3 reads TGTGCCAGCAGTTTGACCCCGTTTTGGGGACAGCCCTCCTACGAGCAGTACTTC. The chain links TRBV27 to TRBJ2-7; 7 nucleotides align to TRBD1. Looked up from germline, CDR1 is MNHEY and CDR2 is SMNVEV (reference sequence). Trimming cost V 3 bases and J 0 bases; bases outside gene matches: 14. The CDR3 is 18 amino acids.

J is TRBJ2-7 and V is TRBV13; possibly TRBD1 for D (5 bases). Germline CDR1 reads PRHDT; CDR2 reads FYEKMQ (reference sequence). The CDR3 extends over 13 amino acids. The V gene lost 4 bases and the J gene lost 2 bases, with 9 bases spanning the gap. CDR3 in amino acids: CASSSLTAYEQYF. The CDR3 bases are TGTGCCAGCAGCTCCCTGACAGCCTACGAGCAGTACTTC. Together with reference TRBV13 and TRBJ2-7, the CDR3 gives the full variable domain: AAGVIQSPRHLIKEKRETATLKCYPIPRHDTVYWYQQGPGQDPQFLISFYEKMQSDKGSIPDRFSAQQFSDYHSELNMSSLELGDSALYFCASSSLTAYEQYFGPGTRLTVT.

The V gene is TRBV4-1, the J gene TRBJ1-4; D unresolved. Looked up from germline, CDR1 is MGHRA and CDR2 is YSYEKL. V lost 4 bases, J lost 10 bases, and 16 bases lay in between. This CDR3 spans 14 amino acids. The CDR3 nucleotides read TGCGCCAGCAGCCCCCCGACGGGATGGGGAAAACTGTTTTTT. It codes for CASSPPTGWGKLFF.

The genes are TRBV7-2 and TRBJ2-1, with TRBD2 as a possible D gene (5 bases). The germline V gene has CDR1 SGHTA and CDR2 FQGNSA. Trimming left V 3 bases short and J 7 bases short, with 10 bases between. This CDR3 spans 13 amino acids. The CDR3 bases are TGTGCCAGCAGCTTCTTCCGACTAAATGAGCAGTTCTTC. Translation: CASSFFRLNEQFF.

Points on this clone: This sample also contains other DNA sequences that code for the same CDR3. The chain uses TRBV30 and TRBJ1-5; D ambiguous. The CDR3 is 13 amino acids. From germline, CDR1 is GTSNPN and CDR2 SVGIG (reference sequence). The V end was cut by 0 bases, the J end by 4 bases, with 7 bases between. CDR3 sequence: CAWSVGGNQPQHF. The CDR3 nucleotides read TGTGCCTGGAGTGTAGGAGGGAATCAGCCCCAGCATTTT.

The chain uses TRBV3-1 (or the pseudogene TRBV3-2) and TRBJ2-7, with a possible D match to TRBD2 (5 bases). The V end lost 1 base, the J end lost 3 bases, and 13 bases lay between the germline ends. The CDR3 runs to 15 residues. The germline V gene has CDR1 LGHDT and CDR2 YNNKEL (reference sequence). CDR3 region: CASSQVAGPSYEQYF. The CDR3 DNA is TGTGCCAGCAGCCAAGTGGCGGGCCCTAGCTACGAGCAGTACTTC.

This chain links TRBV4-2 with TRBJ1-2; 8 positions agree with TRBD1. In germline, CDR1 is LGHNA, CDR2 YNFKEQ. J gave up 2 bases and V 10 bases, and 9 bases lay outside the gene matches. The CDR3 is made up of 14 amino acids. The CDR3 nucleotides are TGTGCCACTCAGGCGGGACAGGTCAACTATGGCTACACCTTC. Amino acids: CATQAGQVNYGYTF.

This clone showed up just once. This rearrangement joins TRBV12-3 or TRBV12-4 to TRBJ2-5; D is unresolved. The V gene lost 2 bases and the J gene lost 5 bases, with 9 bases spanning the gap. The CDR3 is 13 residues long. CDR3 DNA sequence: TGTGCCAGCAGTTTATGGGCGCAGGAGACCCAGTACTTC. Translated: CASSLWAQETQYF.

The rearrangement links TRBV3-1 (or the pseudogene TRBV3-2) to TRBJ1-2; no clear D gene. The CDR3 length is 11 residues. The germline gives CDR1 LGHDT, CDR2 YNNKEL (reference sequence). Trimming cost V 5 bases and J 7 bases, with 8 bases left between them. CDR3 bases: TGTGCCAGCAGCGGCCCTCGTGGCTACACCTTC. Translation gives CASSGPRGYTF.

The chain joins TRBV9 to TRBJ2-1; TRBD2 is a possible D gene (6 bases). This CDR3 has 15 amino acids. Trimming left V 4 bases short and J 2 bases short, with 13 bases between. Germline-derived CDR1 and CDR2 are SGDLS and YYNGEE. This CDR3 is CASSPIAETYNEQFF. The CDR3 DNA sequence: TGTGCCAGCAGCCCCATAGCGGAAACCTACAATGAGCAGTTCTTC. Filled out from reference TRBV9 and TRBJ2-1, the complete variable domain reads DSGVTQTPKHLITATGQRVTLRCSPRSGDLSVYWYQQSLDQGLQFLIQYYNGEERAKGNILERFSAQQFPDLHSELNLSSLELGDSALYFCASSPIAETYNEQFFGPGTRLTVL.

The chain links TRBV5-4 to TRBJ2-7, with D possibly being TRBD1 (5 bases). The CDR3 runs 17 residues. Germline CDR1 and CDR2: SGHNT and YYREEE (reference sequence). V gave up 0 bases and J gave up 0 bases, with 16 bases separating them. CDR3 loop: CASSLGARARLSYEQYF. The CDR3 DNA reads TGTGCCAGCAGCTTGGGCGCCAGGGCCCGACTCTCCTACGAGCAGTACTTC.

The CDR3 is CAISVDYSGNTIYF. CDR3 coding DNA: TGTGCCATCAGTGTAGACTACTCTGGAAACACCATATATTTT. The V gene is TRBV10-3, the J gene TRBJ1-3; no reliable D call. CDR1 is ENHRY and CDR2 is SYGVKD in the germline V gene. This CDR3 is built from 14 residues. Trimming shortened V by 4 bases and J by 0 bases, and 7 bases separated the two germline ends.

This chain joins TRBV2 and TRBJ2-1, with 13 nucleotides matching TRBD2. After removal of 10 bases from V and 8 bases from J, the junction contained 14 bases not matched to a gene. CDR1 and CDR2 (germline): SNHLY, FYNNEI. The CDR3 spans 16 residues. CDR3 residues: CAILPQGLAGRDEQFF. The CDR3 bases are TGTGCCATCCTACCCCAGGGACTAGCGGGGCGGGATGAGCAGTTCTTC.

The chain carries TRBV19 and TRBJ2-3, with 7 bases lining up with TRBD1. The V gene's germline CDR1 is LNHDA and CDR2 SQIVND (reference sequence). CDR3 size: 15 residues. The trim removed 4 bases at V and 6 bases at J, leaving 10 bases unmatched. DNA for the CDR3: TGTGCCAGTAGTACAGGACAGGTTCGGGCGGATACGCAGTATTTT. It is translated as CASSTGQVRADTQYF.

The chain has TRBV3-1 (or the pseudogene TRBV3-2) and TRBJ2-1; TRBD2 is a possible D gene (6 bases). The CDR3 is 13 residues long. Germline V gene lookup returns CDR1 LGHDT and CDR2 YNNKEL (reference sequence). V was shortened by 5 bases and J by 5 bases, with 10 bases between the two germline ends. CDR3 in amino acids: CASSRTTNNEQFF. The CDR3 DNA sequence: TGTGCCAGCAGCAGGACTACCAACAATGAGCAGTTCTTC.

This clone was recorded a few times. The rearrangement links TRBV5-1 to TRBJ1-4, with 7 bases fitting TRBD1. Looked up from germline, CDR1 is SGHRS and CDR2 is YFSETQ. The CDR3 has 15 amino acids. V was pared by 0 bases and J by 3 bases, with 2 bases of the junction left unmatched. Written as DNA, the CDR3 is TGCGCCAGCAGCTTGGGGGGACAGCCTAATGAAAAACTGTTTTTT. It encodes CASSLGGQPNEKLFF.

The CDR3 here is CASSKLRYRSAVDYNEQFF. CDR3 sequence (DNA): TGTGCCAGCAGCAAATTACGATATCGTTCCGCGGTAGATTACAATGAGCAGTTCTTC. This chain uses TRBV21-1 with TRBJ2-1; no check of the table's D call, TRBD2, against the DNA was made. TRBV21-1 is listed as a pseudogene. There are 19 residues in the CDR3.

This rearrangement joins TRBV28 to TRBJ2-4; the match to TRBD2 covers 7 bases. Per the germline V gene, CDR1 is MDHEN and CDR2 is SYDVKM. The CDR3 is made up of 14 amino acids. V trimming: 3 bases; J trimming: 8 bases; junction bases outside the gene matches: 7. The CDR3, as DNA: TGTGCCAGCAGTTTTAGCGGGCCGACGCACATTCAGTACTTC. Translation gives CASSFSGPTHIQYF.

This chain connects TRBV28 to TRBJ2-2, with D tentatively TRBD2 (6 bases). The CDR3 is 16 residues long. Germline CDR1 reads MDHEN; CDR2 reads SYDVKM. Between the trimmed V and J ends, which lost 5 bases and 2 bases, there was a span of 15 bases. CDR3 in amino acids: CASSPWDSSNTGELFF. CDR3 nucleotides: TGTGCCAGCAGTCCGTGGGACTCCAGCAACACCGGGGAGCTGTTTTTT.

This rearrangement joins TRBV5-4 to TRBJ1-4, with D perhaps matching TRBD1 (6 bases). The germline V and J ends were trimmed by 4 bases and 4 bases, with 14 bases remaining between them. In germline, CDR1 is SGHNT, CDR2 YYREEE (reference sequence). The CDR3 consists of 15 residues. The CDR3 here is CASSIYGQYNEKLFF. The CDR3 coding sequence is TGTGCCAGCAGCATATACGGACAGTATAATGAAAAACTGTTTTTT.

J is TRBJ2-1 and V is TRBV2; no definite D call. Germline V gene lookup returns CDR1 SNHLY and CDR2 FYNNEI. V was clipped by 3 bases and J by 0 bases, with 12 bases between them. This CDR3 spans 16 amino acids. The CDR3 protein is CASSEESFSSYNEQFF. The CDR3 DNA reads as TGTGCCAGCAGTGAGGAGAGTTTTAGCTCCTACAATGAGCAGTTCTTC.

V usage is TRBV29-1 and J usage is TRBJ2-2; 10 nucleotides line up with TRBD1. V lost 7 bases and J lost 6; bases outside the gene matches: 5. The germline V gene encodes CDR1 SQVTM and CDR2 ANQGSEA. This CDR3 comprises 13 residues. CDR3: CSATGQGAGELFF. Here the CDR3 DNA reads TGCAGCGCAACCGGACAGGGGGCCGGGGAGCTGTTTTTT.

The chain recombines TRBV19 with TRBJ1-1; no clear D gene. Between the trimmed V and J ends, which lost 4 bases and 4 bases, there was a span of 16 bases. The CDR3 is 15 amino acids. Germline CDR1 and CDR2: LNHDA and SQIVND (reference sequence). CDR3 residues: CASSRATALGTEAFF. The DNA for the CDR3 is TGTGCCAGTAGTAGGGCCACGGCTTTGGGCACTGAAGCTTTCTTT.

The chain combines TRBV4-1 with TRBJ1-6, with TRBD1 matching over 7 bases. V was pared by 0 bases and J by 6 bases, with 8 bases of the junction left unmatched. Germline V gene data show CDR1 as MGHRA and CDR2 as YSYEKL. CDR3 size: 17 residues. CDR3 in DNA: TGCGCCAGCAGCCAAGAGGCGTTTGAGGGGGCTAATTCACCCCTCCACTTT. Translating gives CASSQEAFEGANSPLHF.

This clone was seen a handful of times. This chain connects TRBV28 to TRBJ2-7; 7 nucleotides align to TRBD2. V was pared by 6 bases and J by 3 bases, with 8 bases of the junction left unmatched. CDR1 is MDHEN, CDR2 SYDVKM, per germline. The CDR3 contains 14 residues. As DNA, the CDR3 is TGTGCCAGCAGGGCGACTAGCTCTCTCTACGAGCAGTACTTC. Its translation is CASRATSSLYEQYF.

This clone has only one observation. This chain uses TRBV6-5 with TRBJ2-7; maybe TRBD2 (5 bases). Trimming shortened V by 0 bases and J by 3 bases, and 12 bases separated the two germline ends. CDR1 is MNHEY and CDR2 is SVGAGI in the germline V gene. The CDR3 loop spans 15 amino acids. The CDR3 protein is CASSYSVGVVYEQYF. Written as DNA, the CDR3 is TGTGCCAGCAGTTACTCCGTGGGAGTGGTCTACGAGCAGTACTTC.

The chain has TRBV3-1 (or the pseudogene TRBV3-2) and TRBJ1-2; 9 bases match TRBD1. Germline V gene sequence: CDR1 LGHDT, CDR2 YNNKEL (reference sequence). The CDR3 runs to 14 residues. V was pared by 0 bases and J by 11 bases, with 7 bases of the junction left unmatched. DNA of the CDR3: TGTGCCAGCAGCCAAGATCCGACAGGGGGTCTTTACACCTTC. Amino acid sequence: CASSQDPTGGLYTF.

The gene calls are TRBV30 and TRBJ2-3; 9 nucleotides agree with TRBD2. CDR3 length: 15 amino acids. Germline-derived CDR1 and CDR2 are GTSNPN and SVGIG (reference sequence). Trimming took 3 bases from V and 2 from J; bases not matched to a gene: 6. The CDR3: CAWSRLAAVTDTQYF. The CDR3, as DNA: TGTGCCTGGAGCCGACTAGCGGCCGTCACAGATACGCAGTATTTT.

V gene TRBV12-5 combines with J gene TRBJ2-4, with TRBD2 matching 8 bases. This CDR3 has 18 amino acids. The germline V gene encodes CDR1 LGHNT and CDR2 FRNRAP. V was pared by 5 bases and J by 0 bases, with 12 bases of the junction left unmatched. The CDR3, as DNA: TGTGCTAGTGGTCCCTCCTTAGCGGGACCCGTAGCCAAAAACATTCAGTACTTC. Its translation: CASGPSLAGPVAKNIQYF.